The clone carrying this T cell receptor beta chain was seen at least ten times. What it binds is unknown. The sample is drawn from a study of metastatic and nonmetastatic thyroid tumors. Study as a whole: Repertoires of blood and of tissue (tumor or nodule) from malignant and benign thyroid patients were compared.

In the original workflow: A papillary thyroid cancer distant-metastasis classifier was built from CDR3 differences across clinicopathological groups. Using MiXCR, TCRdb re-called clones from the PCR reads. TCRdb, not the original authors, processed these V and J calls. Here the sample spans tens of thousands of clones, around 17% being singletons. Patients were all untreated before their thyroid surgery. From germline, CDR1 is SGHNT and CDR2 YENEEA. V lost 5 bases to trimming and J lost 5 bases; unmatched junction nucleotides: 0. This CDR3 contains 14 residues. Regarding the study as a whole: For both blood and tumor, malignant thyroid tumors reportedly showed significantly higher TCR beta diversity than benign nodules did.

V is TRBV11-3 and J is TRBJ2-2; TRBD2 matches at 12 bases. Source material: blood. This clonotype was sampled from a female donor with papillary thyroid cancer or a benign thyroid nodule (not recorded which). Some clones in this sample may be carry-over from other donors' samples. The CDR3 DNA follows: TGTGCCAGCAGCCTAGCGGGAGGGACCGGGGAGCTGTTTTTT. It specifies CASSLAGGTGELFF.